One and the same sample provided the 20 T cell receptor beta chains below, sequenced in a study of OX40 agonist ivuxolimab in advanced cancers. Clones were sequenced by immunoSEQ multiplex PCR, and TCRdb holds only the in-frame ones, with some missing. The sample shows 37,000 or so clones, 80% to 90% of them seen only once. Sequenced material: CD4+ or CD8+ T cells sorted from blood, taken in a trial of the OX40 agonist ivuxolimab. The source of these receptors is an adult with an advanced solid tumor such as melanoma, head and neck, liver or kidney cancer.

This clone was detected a few times. The chain links TRBV27 to TRBJ1-2; 7 bases fit TRBD1. The germline CDR1 and CDR2 sequences are MNHEY and SMNVEV (reference sequence). J was trimmed by 1 base and V by 5 bases; bases with no gene match: 13. The CDR3 is made up of 17 amino acids. This CDR3 is CASSLRTGTAINYGYTF. CDR3 coding DNA: TGTGCCAGCAGTCTTCGGACCGGGACAGCGATTAACTATGGCTACACCTTC.

V and J are TRBV7-3 and TRBJ2-1; tentatively, D is TRBD1 or TRBD2 (5 bases each). In germline, CDR1 is SGHTA, CDR2 FQGTGA. The CDR3 spans 13 residues. The V gene lost 6 bases and the J gene lost 8 bases, with 14 bases spanning the gap. CDR3 bases: TGTGCCAGCAGGGGTCAGGGTAGCGATGAGCAGTTCTTC. Translation gives CASRGQGSDEQFF.

The chain employs TRBV4-2 and TRBJ2-2; maybe TRBD2 (6 bases). There are 17 residues in the CDR3. In germline, CDR1 is LGHNA, CDR2 YNFKEQ. The V end was cut by 1 base, the J end by 3 bases, with 15 bases between. The DNA for the CDR3 is TGTGCCAGCAGCCAAGTCGTTTCACGGGAGCACACCGGGGAGCTGTTTTTT. Protein product: CASSQVVSREHTGELFF.

The chain has TRBV27 and TRBJ2-1; D unresolved. Trimming removed 8 bases from V and 1 base from J, with 0 bases in between. CDR3 length: 10 residues. The germline CDR1 and CDR2 sequences are MNHEY and SMNVEV (reference sequence). CDR3 in DNA: TGTGCCAGCTCCTACAATGAGCAGTTCTTC. It encodes CASSYNEQFF.

The genes are TRBV5-4 and TRBJ1-2; TRBD1 matches at 7 bases. Trimming cost V 0 bases and J 4 bases; bases outside gene matches: 6. Germline V lookup: CDR1 SGHNT, CDR2 YYREEE (reference sequence). This CDR3 is 15 amino acids long. Here the CDR3 DNA reads TGTGCCAGCAGCTTGGACAGGGGTTGGGGCTATGGCTACACCTTC. This encodes CASSLDRGWGYGYTF.

DNA for the CDR3: TGCGCCAGCAGCCAACTGGGCGAATACACTGAAGCTTTCTTT. Its protein is CASSQLGEYTEAFF. The chain combines TRBV4-3 with TRBJ1-1; no definite D call. From germline, CDR1 is LGHNA and CDR2 YSLEER. The V and J ends lost 2 bases and 3 bases respectively, with 10 bases between them. CDR3 size: 14 residues.

The V call is TRBV7-3, the J call TRBJ2-1, with D uncertain. CDR1 is SGHTA, CDR2 FQGTGA, per germline. CDR3 length: 14 residues. V was cut by 5 bases and J by 4 bases, with 12 bases left in between. CDR3 sequence (DNA): TGTGCCAGCAGCCCCCCGGGCAGTTACAATGAGCAGTTCTTC. It is translated as CASSPPGSYNEQFF.

The chain combines TRBV27 with TRBJ2-5; 10 bases map to TRBD1. The CDR3 has 19 amino acids. Unmatched junction bases numbered 17, after V lost 5 bases and J lost 2 bases. Germline V gives CDR1 MNHEY, CDR2 SMNVEV (reference sequence). CDR3 bases: TGTGCCAGCAGTCTCTACCTCTCTTCGACAGGGGGCCTACAAGAGACCCAGTACTTC. This gives the protein CASSLYLSSTGGLQETQYF.

This clone was counted once. The CDR3 reads CASSLASWGQPQHF. In DNA form, the CDR3 reads TGTGCCAGCAGCTTAGCCTCATGGGGACAGCCCCAGCATTTT. The chain couples TRBV7-2 to TRBJ1-5; D unresolved. Looked up from germline, CDR1 is SGHTA and CDR2 is FQGNSA. V lost 0 bases, J lost 7 bases, and 10 bases lay in between. The CDR3 is 14 residues long.

The chain is built from TRBV9 and TRBJ1-3; D call uncertain. The CDR3 is 13 residues long. CDR1 and CDR2 from the germline V gene are SGDLS and YYNGEE. Deletions cut 4 bases from V and 8 bases from J, with 13 bases between. The CDR3 bases are TGTGCCAGCAGCCCCGTAAGGTTGGACACCATATATTTT. It yields the protein CASSPVRLDTIYF.

The chain has TRBV7-9 and TRBJ1-4; D gene ambiguous. CDR1 and CDR2 from the germline V gene are SEHNR and FQNEAQ (reference sequence). The V end lost 5 bases, the J end lost 0 bases, and 4 bases lay between the germline ends. This CDR3 contains 13 residues. The CDR3 bases are TGTGCCAGCAGCCGGACAACTAATGAAAAACTGTTTTTT. Its translation: CASSRTTNEKLFF.

This clone was seen a single time. The rearrangement joins TRBV4-3 to TRBJ2-2, with D possibly TRBD1 on 5 matching bases. This CDR3 region has 14 residues. Trimming left V 2 bases short and J 5 bases short, with 9 bases between. Germline lookup yields CDR1 LGHNA and CDR2 YSLEER. CDR3 sequence: CASSQQGRTGELFF. The DNA for the CDR3 is TGCGCCAGCAGCCAACAGGGAAGAACCGGGGAGCTGTTTTTT.

The chain carries TRBV6-1 and TRBJ1-2; TRBD1 matches at 9 bases. The junction had 10 bases not matched to a gene; V was cut back by 8 bases and J by 6 bases. The germline gives CDR1 MNHNS, CDR2 SASEGT. The CDR3 extends over 14 amino acids. The CDR3 here is CASSRDRDIDGYTF. The CDR3 nucleotides are TGTGCCAGCTCGCGGGACAGGGATATAGATGGCTACACCTTC.

V and J are TRBV27 and TRBJ2-7; possible D gene TRBD2, 7 bases. Between the trimmed V and J ends, which lost 8 bases and 4 bases, there was a span of 21 bases. Germline CDR1 reads MNHEY; CDR2 reads SMNVEV (reference sequence). CDR3 length: 15 amino acids. CDR3: CASCLVGGRDYEQYF. CDR3 DNA sequence: TGTGCCAGCTGTCTTGTGGGGGGGCGGGATTACGAGCAGTACTTC.

V and J are TRBV4-3 and TRBJ2-1; TRBD2 agrees at 8 bases. CDR1 LGHNA and CDR2 YSLEER come from the germline V gene. V gave up 3 bases and J gave up 5 bases; unmatched junction bases: 9. The CDR3 is 16 residues long. CDR3 nucleotides: TGCGCCAGCAGCCACCTTGGAGGGCGGGGGGACAATGAGCAGTTCTTC. This translates into CASSHLGGRGDNEQFF.

The chain recombines TRBV7-8 with TRBJ2-5, with D tentatively TRBD2 (6 bases). Germline V gene lookup returns CDR1 SGHVS and CDR2 FQNEAQ. The CDR3 loop spans 13 amino acids. V was pared by 2 bases and J by 5 bases, with 9 bases between. CDR3 residues: CASSLLGGETQYF. The CDR3 nucleotides read TGTGCCAGCAGCTTATTGGGAGGTGAGACCCAGTACTTC.

In DNA form, the CDR3 reads TGTGCCAGCAGCTGGGGTGGGTCCCTCTATGGCTACACCTTC. Its protein product is CASSWGGSLYGYTF. The chain joins TRBV5-8 to TRBJ1-2, with D hard to call. With 3 bases removed from V and 4 bases from J, the gap between germline ends came to 13 bases. This CDR3 is 14 amino acids long. CDR1 and CDR2 from the germline V gene are SGHTS and YDEGEE.

This clone has a single count. The chain couples TRBV11-2 to TRBJ2-3, with D perhaps being TRBD1 or TRBD2 (5 bases each). The CDR3 length is 15 residues. The V gene lost 3 bases and the J gene lost 3 bases, with 13 bases spanning the gap. CDR1 and CDR2 (germline): SGHAT, FQNNGV. The CDR3 sequence: CASSFGAVNTDTQYF. In DNA, the CDR3 is TGTGCCAGCAGCTTCGGGGCAGTCAATACAGATACGCAGTATTTT. Full variable domain (outside the CDR3, taken from reference TRBV11-2 and TRBJ2-3): EAGVAQSPRYKIIEKRQSVAFWCNPISGHATLYWYQQILGQGPKLLIQFQNNGVVDDSQLPKDRFSAERLKGVDSTLKIQPAKLEDSAVYLCASSFGAVNTDTQYFGPGTRLTVL.

This chain joins TRBV6-5 and TRBJ2-5; TRBD1 agrees at 7 bases. The DNA end is more similar to TRBJ2-7, so the J call may be wrong. This CDR3 comprises 14 residues. Looked up from germline, CDR1 is MNHEY and CDR2 is SVGAGI. The CDR3 nucleotides are TGTGCCAGCAGTTACTCGGGACAGAATGGCGAGCAGTACTTC. It specifies CASSYSGQNGEQYF.

The rearrangement links TRBV4-1 to TRBJ2-1, with a tentative D call TRBD2 (6 bases). The CDR3 is 17 residues long. Between the trimmed V and J ends, which lost 8 bases and 2 bases, there was a span of 22 bases. The germline V gene has CDR1 MGHRA and CDR2 YSYEKL. The CDR3 nucleotides are TGCGCCAGCTCCGGGACTTCCTCGAGGTGGGCCTACAATGAGCAGTTCTTC. Encoded protein: CASSGTSSRWAYNEQFF.